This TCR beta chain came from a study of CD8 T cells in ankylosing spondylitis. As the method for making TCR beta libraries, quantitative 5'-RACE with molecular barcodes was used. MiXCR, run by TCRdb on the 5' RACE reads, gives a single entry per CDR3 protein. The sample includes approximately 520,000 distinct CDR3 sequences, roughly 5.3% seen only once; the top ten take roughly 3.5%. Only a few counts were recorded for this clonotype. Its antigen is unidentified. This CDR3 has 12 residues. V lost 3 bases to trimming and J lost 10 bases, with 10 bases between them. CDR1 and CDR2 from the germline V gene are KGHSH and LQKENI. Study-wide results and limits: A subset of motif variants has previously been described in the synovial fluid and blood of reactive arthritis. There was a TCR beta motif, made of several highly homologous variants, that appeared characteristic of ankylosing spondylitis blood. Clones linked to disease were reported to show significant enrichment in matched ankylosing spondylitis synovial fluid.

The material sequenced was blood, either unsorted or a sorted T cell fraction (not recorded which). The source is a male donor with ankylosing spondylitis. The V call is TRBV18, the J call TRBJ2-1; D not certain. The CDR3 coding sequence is TGTGCCAGCTCACCGGCCTTACAAGAGCAGTTCTTC. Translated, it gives CASSPALQEQFF.